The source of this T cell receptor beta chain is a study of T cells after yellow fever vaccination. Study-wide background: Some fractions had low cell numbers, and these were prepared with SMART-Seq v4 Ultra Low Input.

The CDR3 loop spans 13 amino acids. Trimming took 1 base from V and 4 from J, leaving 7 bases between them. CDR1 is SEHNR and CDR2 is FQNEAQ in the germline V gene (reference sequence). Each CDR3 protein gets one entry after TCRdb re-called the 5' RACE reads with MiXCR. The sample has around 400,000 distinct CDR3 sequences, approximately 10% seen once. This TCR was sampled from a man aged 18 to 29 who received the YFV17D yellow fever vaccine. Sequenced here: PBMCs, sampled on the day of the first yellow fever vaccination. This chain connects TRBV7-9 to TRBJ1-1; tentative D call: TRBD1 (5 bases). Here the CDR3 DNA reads TGTGCCAGCAGCTTAGTGGACACCACTGAAGCTTTCTTT. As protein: CASSLVDTTEAFF.